This T cell receptor beta chain was sequenced during a study of cytomegalovirus exposure and HLA in healthy donors. The donors formed part of the roughly 120-subject validation cohort, distinct from the 666-subject first cohort. J gave up 4 bases and V 6 bases, and 9 bases lay outside the gene matches. The CDR3 totals 15 residues. Per the germline V gene, CDR1 is SGHTA and CDR2 is FQGTGA. General study results and limits: A list of roughly 180 TCR beta chains associated with cytomegalovirus was given.

As for this clone: Its antigen is still unknown.

Repertoires were generated with immunoSEQ multiplex PCR, while TCRdb's copy carries only in-frame clones and drops some. The sample lists over 150,000 clones; 85% were seen once. This clonotype was obtained from a man aged 18 to 30 in good health and CMV-seropositive. The chain has TRBV7-3 and TRBJ1-5, with 7 bases fitting TRBD1. The material sequenced was PBMCs. The CDR3: CASSSDRALNQPQHF. CDR3 nucleotides: TGTGCCAGCAGTTCTGACAGGGCCCTAAATCAGCCCCAGCATTTT.